Presented here are 24 T cell receptor beta chains from one specimen sequenced in a study of human thymus T cells. The assay was immunoSEQ multiplex PCR, and TCRdb's table has in-frame clones only and misses some. The repertoire includes some 46,000 clones, 94% of them detected once, and about 0.12% sits in the top ten. Sequencing was carried out using blood. Source of these receptors: a boy in the first two years of life with a congenital heart defect but otherwise immunologically healthy.

The chain uses TRBV15 and TRBJ2-7; D remains ambiguous. The CDR3 is made up of 14 amino acids. V lost 0 bases and J lost 3, with 9 bases in between. Germline V gene sequence: CDR1 LNHNV, CDR2 YYDKDF (reference sequence). In nucleotides, the CDR3 is TGTGCCACCAGCAGAGACGGGCCCCACTACGAGCAGTACTTC. Translating it yields CATSRDGPHYEQYF.

A remark on this clone: Other DNA sequences in this specimen translate into the identical CDR3. The J gene is TRBJ2-3, the V gene TRBV9, with 14 bases that match TRBD2. This CDR3 spans 15 amino acids. J gave up 6 bases and V 0 bases, and 0 bases lay outside the gene matches. Germline V CDR1 and CDR2: SGDLS, YYNGEE. For the CDR3, the DNA is TGTGCCAGCAGCGTAGGGACTAGCGGGGGGGATACGCAGTATTTT. Its protein product is CASSVGTSGGDTQYF.

The chain carries TRBV4-3 and TRBJ2-7; perhaps TRBD1 as D (6 bases). The length of the CDR3 is 13 residues. CDR1 is LGHNA, CDR2 YSLEER, per germline. The germline V and J ends were trimmed by 2 bases and 5 bases, with 10 bases remaining between them. The chain's CDR3 is CASSQNRVDEQYF. In DNA, the CDR3 is TGCGCCAGCAGCCAAAACAGGGTGGACGAGCAGTACTTC.

The chain combines TRBV4-3 with TRBJ1-1; 8 bases are a match to TRBD1. Germline lookup yields CDR1 LGHNA and CDR2 YSLEER. V gave up 0 bases and J gave up 4 bases; unmatched junction bases: 4. This CDR3 has 15 amino acids. The CDR3 protein is CASSQEGRGRTEAFF. The DNA of the CDR3 is TGCGCCAGCAGCCAAGAAGGCAGGGGGCGCACTGAAGCTTTCTTT.

This sequence joins TRBV19 and TRBJ1-5; D uncertain. The CDR3 runs 17 residues. V lost 5 bases to trimming and J lost 0 bases, with 17 bases between them. The germline CDR1 and CDR2 sequences are LNHDA and SQIVND (reference sequence). CDR3 region: CASSLQDRAYSNQPQHF. The CDR3 DNA sequence: TGTGCCAGTAGTCTCCAGGATAGGGCTTATAGCAATCAGCCCCAGCATTTT. Variable domain in full (rest from reference TRBV19 and TRBJ1-5): DGGITQSPKYLFRKEGQNVTLSCEQNLNHDAMYWYRQDPGQGLRLIYYSQIVNDFQKGDIAEGYSVSREKKESFPLTVTSAQKNPTAFYLCASSLQDRAYSNQPQHFGDGTRLSIL.

This clone was recorded once. The chain is built from TRBV9 and TRBJ1-1; D possibly corresponds to TRBD1 (6 bases). The CDR3 contains 13 residues. The germline CDR1 and CDR2 sequences are SGDLS and YYNGEE. Trimming took 4 bases from V and 1 from J, leaving 8 bases between them. The CDR3 spells CASSLGANTEAFF. The DNA of the CDR3 is TGTGCCAGCAGCCTGGGGGCGAACACTGAAGCTTTCTTT.

The CDR3 spells CASSLKGLAWSSYNEQFF. In nucleotides, the CDR3 is TGTGCCAGCAGCTTGAAGGGACTAGCGTGGAGCTCCTACAATGAGCAGTTCTTC. The chain employs TRBV11-2 and TRBJ2-1; 10 bases match TRBD2. Trimming took 3 bases from V and 0 from J; bases not matched to a gene: 8. In germline, CDR1 is SGHAT, CDR2 FQNNGV. The CDR3 length is 18 residues.

This CDR3 is CASSGTGGETQYF. DNA for the CDR3: TGTGCCAGCAGTGGGACAGGGGGCGAGACCCAGTACTTC. This chain joins TRBV6-1 and TRBJ2-5; TRBD1 matches 11 bases. Per germline, CDR1 MNHNS and CDR2 SASEGT. The CDR3 has 13 residues. The V gene end was trimmed by 4 bases and the J gene end by 5 bases; junction bases not matched to a gene: 0.

CDR3 residues: CASSQGGTGALRDTQYF. CDR3 DNA sequence: TGCGCCAGCAGCCAAGGAGGGACGGGGGCCCTACGGGATACGCAGTATTTT. This rearrangement joins TRBV4-1 to TRBJ2-3, with D perhaps TRBD1 or TRBD2 (6 bases each). CDR3 length: 17 residues. Germline CDR1 reads MGHRA; CDR2 reads YSYEKL. V was cut by 1 base and J by 6 bases, with 20 bases left in between.

V gene TRBV5-1 combines with J gene TRBJ2-3, with D perhaps given as TRBD1 or TRBD2 (5 bases each). From germline, CDR1 is SGHRS and CDR2 YFSETQ. There are 15 residues in the CDR3. The V end lost 2 bases, the J end lost 2 bases, and 12 bases lay between the germline ends. CDR3 protein: CASSFLGGLTDTQYF. DNA of the CDR3: TGCGCCAGCAGCTTTCTTGGGGGTCTCACAGATACGCAGTATTTT.

The chain uses TRBV4-2 and TRBJ1-1, with D possibly being TRBD1 (6 bases). The CDR3 runs 14 residues. V gave up 0 bases and J gave up 6 bases, with 11 bases separating them. CDR1 is LGHNA, CDR2 YNFKEQ, per germline. The CDR3 bases are TGTGCCAGCAGCCAAGATGGAGAGGGGGCTGAAGCTTTCTTT. Protein sequence: CASSQDGEGAEAFF.

V is TRBV7-6 and J is TRBJ2-3, with 7 bases aligning to TRBD1. The junction had 9 bases not matched to a gene; V was cut back by 0 bases and J by 0 bases. The CDR3 runs to 18 residues. The germline V gene has CDR1 SGHVS and CDR2 FNYEAQ. The CDR3 protein is CASSLAPTGAPSTDTQYF. In nucleotides, the CDR3 is TGTGCCAGCAGCTTAGCGCCCACAGGGGCGCCTAGCACAGATACGCAGTATTTT.

The count of this clone is one. The chain recombines TRBV29-1 with TRBJ2-4; D ambiguous. V shed 7 bases and J shed 1 base, with 8 bases lying between them. Germline V gene lookup returns CDR1 SQVTM and CDR2 ANQGSEA. There are 12 residues in the CDR3. This CDR3 reads CSAVGAKNIQYF. The CDR3 DNA reads as TGCAGCGCCGTGGGGGCCAAAAACATTCAGTACTTC.

J is TRBJ2-1 and V is TRBV7-2, with 8 nucleotides matching TRBD2. Per germline, CDR1 SGHTA and CDR2 FQGNSA. CDR3 size: 14 residues. The V gene end was trimmed by 5 bases and the J gene end by 2 bases; junction bases not matched to a gene: 2. CDR3 region: CASSAGGAYNEQFF. The CDR3 DNA sequence: TGTGCCAGCAGCGCCGGGGGGGCCTACAATGAGCAGTTCTTC.

DNA for the CDR3: TGTGCCAGCAGAGGACTAGCGGGGGCTGCCGAGCAGTACTTC. It translates to CASRGLAGAAEQYF. The chain links TRBV6-5 to TRBJ2-7; 13 bases match TRBD2. The V gene's germline CDR1 is MNHEY and CDR2 SVGAGI. V gave up 6 bases and J gave up 6 bases; unmatched junction bases: 5. The CDR3 has 14 amino acids.

The rearrangement uses TRBV13 and TRBJ1-3; D remains ambiguous. The V end lost 0 bases, the J end lost 0 bases, and 3 bases lay between the germline ends. Germline V gene sequence: CDR1 PRHDT, CDR2 FYEKMQ (reference sequence). The CDR3 runs 14 residues. CDR3 in amino acids: CASSLGTSGNTIYF. In DNA form, the CDR3 reads TGTGCCAGCAGCTTAGGGACCTCTGGAAACACCATATATTTT.

The chain has TRBV5-4 and TRBJ2-5, with TRBD1 identical over 8 bases. The CDR3 spans 16 residues. Germline values: CDR1 SGHNT, CDR2 YYREEE (reference sequence). With V trimmed by 1 base and J by 4 bases, 9 bases remained unmatched. Written as DNA, the CDR3 is TGTGCCAGCAGCTTGCCCCGGACAGGGAAATCAGAGACCCAGTACTTC. Residues: CASSLPRTGKSETQYF. The full variable domain, its missing parts supplied by reference TRBV5-4 and TRBJ2-5, is ETGVTQSPTHLIKTRGQQVTLRCSSQSGHNTVSWYQQALGQGPQFIFQYYREEENGRGNFPPRFSGLQFPNYSSELNVNALELDDSALYLCASSLPRTGKSETQYFGPGTRLLVL.

The chain uses TRBV4-1 and TRBJ2-1, with D possibly matching TRBD2 (6 bases). The germline V gene encodes CDR1 MGHRA and CDR2 YSYEKL. The CDR3 sequence is 13 residues long. Trimming removed 4 bases at V and 4 bases at J, with 8 bases between. CDR3 residues: CASSRDSYNEQFF. The CDR3 nucleotides are TGCGCCAGCAGCCGGGACTCATACAATGAGCAGTTCTTC.

This chain links TRBV19 with TRBJ2-2; perhaps TRBD2 as D (5 bases). In germline, CDR1 is LNHDA, CDR2 SQIVND (reference sequence). The CDR3 has 15 residues. Trimming took 3 bases from V and 0 from J, leaving 8 bases between them. In nucleotides, the CDR3 is TGTGCCAGTAGTATTTGGGGAGCGAACACCGGGGAGCTGTTTTTT. Translated, it gives CASSIWGANTGELFF.

The J gene is TRBJ1-1, the V gene TRBV11-3, with 9 bases that match TRBD1. The CDR3 runs 14 residues. Per the germline V gene, CDR1 is SGHNT and CDR2 is YENEEA. V lost 1 base to trimming and J lost 11 bases; unmatched junction nucleotides: 8. Here the CDR3 reads CASSLGGQGLNAFF. Here the CDR3 DNA reads TGTGCCAGCAGCTTAGGGGGACAGGGCCTAAATGCTTTCTTT. Complete variable domain (other parts from reference TRBV11-3 and TRBJ1-1): EAGVVQSPRYKIIEKKQPVAFWCNPISGHNTLYWYLQNLGQGPELLIRYENEEAVDDSQLPKDRFSAERLKGVDSTLKIQPAELGDSAVYLCASSLGGQGLNAFFGQGTRLTVV.

This clone was seen only once. This chain links TRBV4-3 with TRBJ1-2; D unclear. Germline V gene lookup returns CDR1 LGHNA and CDR2 YSLEER. This CDR3 region has 14 residues. Between the trimmed V and J ends, which lost 0 bases and 8 bases, there was a span of 13 bases. CDR3 in DNA: TGCGCCAGCAGCCAAGATTTGCGATGGTACGGCTACACCTTC. It yields the protein CASSQDLRWYGYTF.

The chain has TRBV7-9 and TRBJ2-1; D gene unclear. Deletions cut 1 base from V and 0 bases from J, with 1 base between. Germline CDR1 is SEHNR and CDR2 is FQNEAQ (reference sequence). This CDR3 comprises 13 residues. In DNA, the CDR3 is TGTGCCAGCAGCTTAGGCTCCTACAATGAGCAGTTCTTC. Its translation: CASSLGSYNEQFF.

The chain's CDR3 is CASSLQGNYGYTF. The CDR3 DNA follows: TGTGCCAGCTCTCTACAGGGGAACTATGGCTACACCTTC. The rearrangement uses TRBV18 and TRBJ1-2, with 7 bases fitting TRBD1. V lost 6 bases and J lost 2; bases outside the gene matches: 3. Germline values: CDR1 KGHSH, CDR2 LQKENI. There are 13 residues in the CDR3.

The chain joins TRBV5-4 to TRBJ1-2, with D perhaps matching TRBD1 (5 bases). Germline V gene data show CDR1 as SGHNT and CDR2 as YYREEE (reference sequence). The V gene lost 6 bases and the J gene lost 1 base, with 13 bases spanning the gap. The CDR3 runs to 14 residues. The CDR3 DNA reads TGTGCCAGCACCTCCAGGGAGGGTAACTATGGCTACACCTTC. Its translation: CASTSREGNYGYTF.